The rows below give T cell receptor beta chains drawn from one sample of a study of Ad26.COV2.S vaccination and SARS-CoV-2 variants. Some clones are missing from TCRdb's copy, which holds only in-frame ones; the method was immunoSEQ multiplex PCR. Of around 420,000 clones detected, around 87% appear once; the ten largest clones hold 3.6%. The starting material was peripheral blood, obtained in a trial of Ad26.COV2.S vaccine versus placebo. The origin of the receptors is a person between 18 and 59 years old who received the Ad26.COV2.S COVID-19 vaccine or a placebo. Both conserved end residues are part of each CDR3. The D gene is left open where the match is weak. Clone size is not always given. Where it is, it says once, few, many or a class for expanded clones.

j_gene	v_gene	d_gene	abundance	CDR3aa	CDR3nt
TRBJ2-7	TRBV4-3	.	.	CASSQELRGSYEQYF	TGCGCCAGCAGCCAAGAGCTCCGAGGGTCCTACGAGCAGTACTTC
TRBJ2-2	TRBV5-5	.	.	CASSFREATGELFF	TGTGCCAGCAGCTTTAGGGAGGCGACCGGGGAGCTGTTTTTT
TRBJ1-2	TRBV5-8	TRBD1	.	CASRERDRTYYGYTF	TGTGCCAGCAGGGAAAGGGACAGGACCTACTATGGCTACACCTTC
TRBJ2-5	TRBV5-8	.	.	CASSTTGSGQETQYF	TGTGCCAGCAGCACGACGGGATCGGGCCAAGAGACCCAGTACTTC
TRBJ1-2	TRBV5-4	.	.	CASTPKVGSYGYTF	TGTGCCAGCACCCCTAAGGTCGGCAGCTATGGCTACACCTTC
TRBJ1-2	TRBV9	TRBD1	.	CASRADRGLIATPSNYGYTF	TGTGCCAGCAGAGCGGACAGGGGGCTAATCGCGACTCCTTCTAACTATGGCTACACCTTC
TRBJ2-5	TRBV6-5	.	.	CASSYSPSGSGETQYF	TGTGCCAGCAGTTACTCCCCCTCAGGGAGCGGGGAGACCCAGTACTTC
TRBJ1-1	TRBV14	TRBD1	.	CASSQVRTGRDTEAFF	TGTGCCAGCAGCCAAGTCAGGACAGGGCGGGACACTGAAGCTTTCTTT
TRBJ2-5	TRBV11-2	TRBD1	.	CASSLGSGTEETQYF	TGTGCCAGCAGCTTAGGGAGTGGGACAGAAGAGACCCAGTACTTC
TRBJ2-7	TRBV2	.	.	CASGLLRGPYEQYF	TGTGCCAGCGGACTGTTACGCGGGCCCTACGAGCAGTACTTC
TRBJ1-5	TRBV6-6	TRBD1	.	CASSGTGVQPQHF	TGTGCCAGCAGTGGAACAGGGGTACAGCCCCAGCATTTT
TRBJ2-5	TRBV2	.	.	CASKGTSLNQETQYF	TGTGCCAGCAAGGGGACCAGTTTGAACCAAGAGACCCAGTACTTC
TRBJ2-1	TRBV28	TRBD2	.	CASSLTTSGGAGEQFF	TGTGCCAGCAGTTTAACCACTAGCGGGGGGGCAGGTGAGCAGTTCTTC
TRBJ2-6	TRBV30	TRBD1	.	CAWLAGRGLGANVLTF	TGTGCCTGGCTTGCGGGCAGGGGGCTTGGGGCCAACGTCCTGACTTTC
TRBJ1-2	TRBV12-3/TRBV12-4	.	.	CASSFPAGAGYTF	TGTGCCAGCAGTTTTCCAGCAGGGGCTGGCTACACCTTC
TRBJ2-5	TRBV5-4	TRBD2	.	CASSPSGERRETQYF	TGTGCCAGCAGCCCGAGCGGGGAAAGGAGGGAGACCCAGTACTTC
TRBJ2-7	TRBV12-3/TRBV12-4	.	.	CASSSVGRYEQYF	TGTGCCAGCAGTTCCGTCGGTAGGTACGAGCAGTACTTC
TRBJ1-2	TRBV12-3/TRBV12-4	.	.	CASTRTWYGYTF	TGTGCCAGCACCCGGACATGGTATGGCTACACCTTC
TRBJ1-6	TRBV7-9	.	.	CASSFDKLGSPLHF	TGTGCCAGCAGCTTCGACAAGTTGGGTTCACCCCTCCACTTT
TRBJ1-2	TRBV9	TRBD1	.	CASSVPGGEGGPWDYGYTF	TGTGCCAGCAGCGTGCCAGGAGGGGAAGGGGGCCCCTGGGACTATGGCTACACCTTC
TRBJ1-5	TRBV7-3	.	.	CASSLNQPQHF	TGTGCCAGCAGCTTAAATCAGCCCCAGCATTTT
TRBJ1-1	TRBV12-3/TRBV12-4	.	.	CASSLSYTEAFF	TGTGCCAGCAGTTTAAGCTACACTGAAGCTTTCTTT
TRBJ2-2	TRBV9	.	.	CASTKGSIRGNTGELFF	TGTGCCAGCACCAAGGGTTCGATAAGGGGGAACACCGGGGAGCTGTTTTTT
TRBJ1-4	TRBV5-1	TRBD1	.	CASSRDGQGGEKLFF	TGCGCCAGCAGCAGGGACGGACAGGGGGGTGAAAAACTGTTTTTT
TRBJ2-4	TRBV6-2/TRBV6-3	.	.	CASSSSYIQYF	TGTGCCAGCAGTTCTAGTTACATTCAGTACTTC
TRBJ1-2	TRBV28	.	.	CASSLTDRVNYGYTF	TGTGCCAGCAGTTTAACGGATCGGGTAAACTATGGCTACACCTTC
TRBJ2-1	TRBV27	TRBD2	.	CASSSILAGGPRDEQFF	TGTGCCAGCAGTTCGATCTTAGCGGGGGGGCCCCGCGATGAGCAGTTCTTC
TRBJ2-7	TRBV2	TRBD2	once	CASSRTSGTSYEQYF	TGTGCCAGCAGTCGGACTAGCGGAACTTCCTACGAGCAGTACTTC
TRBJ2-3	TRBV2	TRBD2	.	CARASQRGGADTQYF	TGTGCCAGAGCGTCCCAGCGGGGTGGAGCAGATACGCAGTATTTT
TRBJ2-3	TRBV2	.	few	CASSEAPRGPDTQYF	TGTGCCAGCAGTGAAGCCCCCCGGGGTCCAGATACGCAGTATTTT
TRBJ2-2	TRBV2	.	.	CASSVQGGDTGELFF	TGTGCCAGCAGTGTGCAGGGGGGGGACACCGGGGAGCTGTTTTTT
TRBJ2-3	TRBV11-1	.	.	CASSLKITDTQYF	TGTGCCAGCAGCTTAAAAATCACAGATACGCAGTATTTT
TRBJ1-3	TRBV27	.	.	CASSPRMRVAGNTIYF	TGTGCCAGCAGTCCGAGAATGCGGGTGGCCGGAAACACCATATATTTT
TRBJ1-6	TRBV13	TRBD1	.	CASSLVGRTGGDLGSPLHF	TGTGCCAGCAGCTTAGTTGGCAGGACAGGGGGAGATTTGGGTTCACCCCTCCACTTT
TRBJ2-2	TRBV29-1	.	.	CSVEEDTGELFF	TGCAGCGTTGAAGAAGACACCGGGGAGCTGTTTTTT
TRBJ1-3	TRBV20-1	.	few	CSLREGNTIYF	TGCAGTCTGAGGGAGGGAAACACCATATATTTT
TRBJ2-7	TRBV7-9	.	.	CASSLGRSGRVYEQYF	TGTGCCAGCAGCTTAGGGAGGTCGGGCAGGGTCTACGAGCAGTACTTC
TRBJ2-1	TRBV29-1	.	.	CSVSTGLRGEQFF	TGCAGCGTTAGCACAGGGCTGAGAGGCGAGCAGTTCTTC
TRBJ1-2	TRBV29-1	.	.	CSVENHSRANYGYTF	TGCAGCGTTGAAAATCATAGTAGAGCTAACTATGGCTACACCTTC
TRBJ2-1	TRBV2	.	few	CASSITYYNEQFF	TGTGCCAGCAGCATAACGTACTACAATGAGCAGTTCTTC
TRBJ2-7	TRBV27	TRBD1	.	CASSLAGTGGYEQYF	TGTGCCAGCAGTTTAGCCGGGACAGGGGGCTACGAGCAGTACTTC
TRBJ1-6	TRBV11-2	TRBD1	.	CASSQGQAALLHF	TGTGCCAGCAGCCAGGGACAGGCTGCCCTCCTCCACTTT
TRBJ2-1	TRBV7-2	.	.	CASSPRDNEQFF	TGTGCCAGCAGCCCTCGAGACAATGAGCAGTTCTTC
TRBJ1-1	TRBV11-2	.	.	CASSFSRTTEAFF	TGTGCCAGCAGCTTTTCACGAACCACTGAAGCTTTCTTT
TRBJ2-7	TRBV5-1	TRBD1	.	CASSFRQGGNYEQYF	TGCGCCAGCAGCTTCAGACAGGGGGGGAATTACGAGCAGTACTTC
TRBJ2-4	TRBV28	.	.	CASSLAPSQSIAKNIQYF	TGTGCCAGCAGTTTAGCCCCCTCACAGTCTATAGCCAAAAACATTCAGTACTTC
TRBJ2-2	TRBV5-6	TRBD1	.	CASSLDRGWVTGELFF	TGTGCCAGCAGCTTAGACAGGGGATGGGTCACCGGGGAGCTGTTTTTT
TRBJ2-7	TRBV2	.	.	CASSAFSYEQYF	TGTGCCAGCAGTGCATTCTCCTACGAGCAGTACTTC
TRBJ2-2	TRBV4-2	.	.	CASSLGLTGELFF	TGTGCCAGCAGCCTCGGACTGACCGGGGAGCTGTTTTTT
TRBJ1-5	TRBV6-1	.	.	CASSEEIGQPQHF	TGTGCCAGCAGTGAGGAAATTGGGCAGCCCCAGCATTTT
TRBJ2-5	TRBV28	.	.	CATPGAGRLYQETQYF	TGTGCCACCCCGGGGGCAGGGCGCCTGTACCAAGAGACCCAGTACTTC
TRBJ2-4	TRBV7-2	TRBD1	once	CASSLGQGAGAKNIQYF	TGTGCCAGCAGCTTAGGCCAGGGGGCCGGGGCCAAAAACATTCAGTACTTC
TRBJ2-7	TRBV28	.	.	CASSLTAGGEQYF	TGTGCCAGCAGTTTAACAGCCGGGGGAGAGCAGTACTTC
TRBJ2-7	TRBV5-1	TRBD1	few	CASSLTGGRYYEQYF	TGCGCCAGCAGCTTGACAGGGGGCCGGTACTACGAGCAGTACTTC
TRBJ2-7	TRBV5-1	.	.	CASSLARGNEQYF	TGCGCCAGCAGCTTGGCCCGAGGGAACGAGCAGTACTTC
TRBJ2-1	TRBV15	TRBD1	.	CATGRSRGTGRPEQFF	TGTGCCACCGGTCGCTCTAGGGGGACAGGGCGTCCTGAGCAGTTCTTC
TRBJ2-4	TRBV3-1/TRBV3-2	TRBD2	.	CASSQGGWAHYF	TGTGCCAGCAGCCAGGGGGGGTGGGCTCACTACTTC
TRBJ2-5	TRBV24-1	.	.	CATGGNRGGRETQYF	TGTGCCACGGGCGGGAATAGAGGGGGTCGAGAGACCCAGTACTTC
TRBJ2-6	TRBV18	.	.	CASSPLYGSSGANVLTF	TGTGCCAGCTCACCTTTGTATGGAAGCTCTGGGGCCAACGTCCTGACTTTC
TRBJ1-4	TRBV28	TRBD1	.	CASSLSDRVGLFF	TGTGCCAGCAGTTTGAGCGACAGGGTAGGCCTGTTTTTT